This T cell receptor beta chain was identified in a study of T cells in Graves' hyperthyroidism and ophthalmopathy (dated by TCRdb to the late 2010s). Study-wide context: Peripheral blood was collected at initial diagnosis, before any treatment. To identify TCR V-J signatures that set the groups apart, the researchers used a discovery cohort of 90 to 100 patients, made up of 43 with Graves' ophthalmopathy and about 55 with stable Graves' hyperthyroidism. The study also compared thyroid tissue and blood T-cell repertoires from more than five Graves' hyperthyroidism patients. TCR Vbeta CDR3 sequencing of approximately 140 peripheral blood samples (more than 40 ophthalmopathy, approximately 80 hyperthyroidism and around 17 progressor patients) is reported in the paper. Once sampling was done, hyperthyroidism patients were given methimazole at a starting dose of 30 mg daily, whereas ophthalmopathy patients were given high-dose intravenous methylprednisolone. Whether ophthalmopathy could be predicted prospectively was tested in an independent validation cohort made up of under 20 hyperthyroidism patients plus 17 patients who later progressed to ophthalmopathy. The approximately 90 discovery patients were randomly split 7:3 into training and test sets. Overall study results and their limits: A 13 V-J signature model separated ophthalmopathy from stable hyperthyroidism, with around 91% sensitivity and around 84% specificity in cross-validation and 80%/75% in testing. Most expanded thyroid clonotypes (frequency above 0.001) were also detected in blood, a finding suggesting that blood repertoires may reflect thyroid immune responses. In validation, the model predicted progression to ophthalmopathy with over 60% sensitivity and over 72% specificity, a median of about 6.7 months before onset. Sample size was not statistically predetermined, and blinding of investigators to group allocation was not performed.

Amplification of TCR beta CDR3 regions was carried out from RNA transcripts. A first-round RT-PCR of the TCR CDR3 used the HTBI primer set with the Qiagen OneStep RT-PCR kit. Libraries were constructed in a second round of multiplex PCR, after which size selection and purification were carried out. Sequencing of the libraries was done on an Illumina HiSeq2000 using paired-end 100 bp reads. The paper's processing steps were these. SOAPnuke was used to process the raw data, removing reads that contained adapters or uncalled bases, had a mean Phred below 15, or lacked an exact match to the constant primer or identifier. COPE v1.2.5 was used to merge high-quality paired reads, and clonotypes were defined as unique nucleotide sequences. Clonotypes were aligned to IMGT TRBV, TRBD and TRBJ reference segments using MiTCR v1.1. Analysis was restricted to V-J combinations with a frequency above 0.0001, which covered approximately 99% of repertoires. The TCS score was defined as the ratio of F50 (clonal expansion) to E x V (chaos), calculated using BLOSUM62-based TCRdist between CDR3 peptides within each V-J. Welch's t-statistics and random forest reduced 500 to 650 V-J features to roughly 13, which were used in a naive Bayes classifier (R e1071). In-frame beta chains were kept once TCRdb had trimmed the public reads at Q25 with fastp and called clones with MiXCR. Records with the same CDR3 protein are collapsed into one entry carrying the most frequent genes and DNA. The V and J calls were not made by the authors but by TCRdb's processing. The sample contains roughly 500,000 distinct CDR3 sequences, roughly a quarter of them found a single time. The top ten clonotypes cover about 10% of the sample.

The sample holds many counts of this clonotype. The specificity of this receptor is unknown. No quality values exist for individual bases; no much larger clone is one base distant. The germline ends are 14 bases apart after V is trimmed by 5 bases and J by 3 bases. The CDR3 sequence holds 14 residues, the cysteine and phenylalanine included. This entry keeps only the CDR3 DNA: 42 bases, framed from base 1. According to the germline V gene, CDR1 reads SGHTA and CDR2 reads FQGNSA. Ophthalmopathy patients had moderately to severely active disease, with a Clinical Activity Score of 3 or more, a NOSPECS grade of 4 or more, and a disease duration of less than 3 months. Any patient with an uncontrolled infection, another autoimmune disease, pregnancy or lactation was excluded. Clinical symptoms, serum thyroxine and TRAb, thyroid ultrasound, and orbital computed tomography formed the basis for the diagnoses. PBMCs were isolated from 7.5 to 10 ml of fresh peripheral blood by Ficoll-Paque density gradient centrifugation. Total RNA was extracted with Trizol reagent, and quality was checked on an Agilent 2100 Bioanalyzer.

The rearrangement combines TRBV7-2 with TRBJ2-7, with the D gene tentatively TRBD1 or TRBD2, based on 5 matching bases in each. Sequenced sample: blood. This TCR was recovered from a woman in her thirties with Graves' ophthalmopathy. The DNA sequence reads TGTGCCAGCAGCCGAATGTGGGGGAGCTACGAGCAGTACTTC. The encoded protein is CASSRMWGSYEQYF.